Listed below are T cell receptor beta chains from one sample, sequenced in a study of cytomegalovirus exposure and HLA in healthy donors. Assay used: immunoSEQ multiplex PCR; TCRdb lists only in-frame clones, some missing. The sample has 90,000 to 120,000 clones, around 85% seen once; the top ten hold 2% to 2.5%. The sequencing sample was made of PBMCs. These TCRs come from a man aged 25-45 years in good health and CMV-seronegative. CDR3s include the opening cysteine and the closing phenylalanine or tryptophan. A D gene is named only where the DNA matches it firmly. For some rows the clone size is stated as once, few or many, or as a class when expanded; others skip it.

TRBJ2-1,15,-,TRBV28,-,TGTGCCAGCAGTTTACGGGAATCCTCCTACAATGAGCAGTTCTTC,CASSLRESSYNEQFF
TRBJ2-7,12,-,TRBV27,-,TGTGCCAGCACAGGGATCTCCGACGAGCAGTACTTC,CASTGISDEQYF
TRBJ2-1,13,TRBD2,TRBV5-1,-,TGCGCCAGCAGCTACAGCGGGAGCGATGAGCAGTTCTTC,CASSYSGSDEQFF
TRBJ2-3,15,-,TRBV10-2,few,TGCGCCAGCATCGGCCAGGGTGGTATTACAGATACGCAGTATTTT,CASIGQGGITDTQYF
TRBJ2-7,15,TRBD1,TRBV2,-,TGTGCCAGCATAGTCGGACAGGCGAGCTCCTACGAGCAGTACTTC,CASIVGQASSYEQYF
TRBJ1-2,14,-,TRBV5-1,-,TGCGCCAGCAGCTCATCTACAGGGCTCTATGGCTACACCTTC,CASSSSTGLYGYTF
TRBJ2-7,16,-,TRBV11-2,-,TGTGCCAGCAGGCGAACCTCGTCGGCAGGCACCTACGAGCAGTACTTC,CASRRTSSAGTYEQYF
TRBJ1-5,14,TRBD1,TRBV19,-,TGTGCCAGTAGCCTAACAGGGGGGAATCAGCCCCAGCATTTT,CASSLTGGNQPQHF
TRBJ2-4,17,-,TRBV2,-,TGTGCCAGCAGTGAAGCGGGCGGGTCGGTGGCCAAAAACATTCAGTACTTC,CASSEAGGSVAKNIQYF
TRBJ1-4,15,TRBD1,TRBV2,-,TGTGCCAGCGCGGTCGTGGGGGCAGGGGGAGCAAAACTGTTTTTT,CASAVVGAGGAKLFF
TRBJ1-1,15,-,TRBV19,-,TGTGCCAGTAGTATGATGGCAGGGTTGAACACTGAAGCTTTCTTT,CASSMMAGLNTEAFF
TRBJ1-5,12,-,TRBV10-1,-,TGCGCCAGCGGGCCGGGGAACCAGCCCCAGCATTTT,CASGPGNQPQHF
TRBJ2-7,14,TRBD1,TRBV10-2,-,TGCGCCAGCAGTGAGGGGACAGCAGCCTACGAGCAGTACTTC,CASSEGTAAYEQYF
TRBJ2-5,15,TRBD2,TRBV13,-,TGTGCCAGCAGCTTTGGCCCTAGCGGGGGAGAGACCCAGTACTTC,CASSFGPSGGETQYF
TRBJ2-1,17,TRBD2,TRBV7-6,-,TGTGCCAGCAGCCTTCTAGCGGTCCTAAGCTCCTACAATGAGCAGTTCTTC,CASSLLAVLSSYNEQFF
TRBJ1-1,15,TRBD1,TRBV4-1,-,TGCGCCAGCAGCCACTATCGGGACAGGGGGACTGAAGCTTTCTTT,CASSHYRDRGTEAFF